These 10 T cell receptor beta chains originate from one sample sequenced in a study of blood T cells in healthy people across ages. The authors ran a second PCR of roughly 6 to 12 cycles using a sample-barcoded 5' primer and a J-beta primer mix. One entry per CDR3 protein, called by TCRdb with MiXCR from the 5' RACE reads. The table lists 700,000 or so distinct CDR3 sequences, over 40% of them singletons. Sequenced sample: blood. The origin of the receptors is a man aged 80 or over in good health.

This clonotype was found a few times. V is TRBV7-2 and J is TRBJ2-1; D might be TRBD2 (6 bases). Germline V gene lookup returns CDR1 SGHTA and CDR2 FQGNSA. The ends were cut back, 5 bases at V and 15 bases at J, with 17 bases in the middle. The CDR3 is 12 amino acids. CDR3 sequence (DNA): TGTGCCAGCAGCCCGGGACTCAGAGGACGGTTCTTC. Translated: CASSPGLRGRFF.

This clonotype was counted between two and nine times. The chain employs TRBV6-6 and TRBJ2-7; no definite D call. The CDR3 has 15 residues. Germline-derived CDR1 and CDR2 are MNHNY and SVGAGI (reference sequence). V lost 6 bases and J lost 1, with 16 bases in between. The DNA for the CDR3 is TGTGCCAGCAGCCGCGACGGAGTCGCGTCCTACGAGCAGTACTTC. It codes for CASSRDGVASYEQYF.

This clonotype was recorded a few times. The rearrangement links TRBV9 to TRBJ2-1; the D is unclear. With 0 bases removed from V and 0 bases from J, the gap between germline ends came to 4 bases. Germline V CDR1 and CDR2: SGDLS, YYNGEE. The CDR3 spans 14 residues. As DNA, the CDR3 is TGTGCCAGCAGCGTAGCTAGCTCCTACAATGAGCAGTTCTTC. It codes for CASSVASSYNEQFF.

This clonotype showed up just a few times. V and J are TRBV7-9 and TRBJ2-7; D is perhaps TRBD2 (6 bases). Per the germline V gene, CDR1 is SEHNR and CDR2 is FQNEAQ (reference sequence). Trimming cost V 1 base and J 1 base, with 8 bases left between them. The CDR3 extends over 14 amino acids. CDR3 nucleotide sequence: TGTGCCAGCAGCTTAGAAGGGACTTCCTACGAGCAGTACTTC. Its protein is CASSLEGTSYEQYF.

The V gene is TRBV6-5, the J gene TRBJ2-5, with 12 positions matching TRBD2. The CDR3 contains 14 residues. Per the germline V gene, CDR1 is MNHEY and CDR2 is SVGAGI. The ends lost 6 bases at V and 6 bases at J; junction bases unmatched: 5. The CDR3 is CASSSSGGAQTQYF. The CDR3 DNA sequence: TGTGCCAGCAGCTCTAGCGGGGGGGCTCAGACCCAGTACTTC.

This chain links TRBV6-1 with TRBJ1-4, with TRBD1 matching 7 bases. The junction had 5 bases not matched to a gene; V was cut back by 4 bases and J by 3 bases. The CDR3 loop spans 15 amino acids. The germline V gene has CDR1 MNHNS and CDR2 SASEGT. CDR3 sequence: CASSVGGQSNEKLFF. The CDR3 bases are TGTGCCAGCAGTGTCGGGGGACAGTCTAATGAAAAACTGTTTTTT.

V and J are TRBV11-1 and TRBJ1-1, with 8 nucleotides matching TRBD1. V was pared by 1 base and J by 4 bases, with 8 bases of the junction left unmatched. The length of the CDR3 is 16 residues. Looked up from germline, CDR1 is SGHAT and CDR2 is FQDESV (reference sequence). This CDR3 reads CASSLVSGQAGTEAFF. In nucleotides, the CDR3 is TGTGCCAGCAGCTTAGTGTCGGGACAGGCTGGCACTGAAGCTTTCTTT.

In regard to this clonotype: One junction end does not reproduce the germline sequence, and a read error may be involved. The rearrangement links TRBV20-1 to TRBJ2-3; 16 bases are a match to TRBD2. The CDR3 spans 18 residues. Germline CDR1 reads DFQATT; CDR2 reads SNEGSKA (reference sequence). The CDR3 DNA reads TGCAGTGCTAGAGATCTCGGGACTAGCGGGAGGGGAACAGTTACGCAGTATTTT. Protein: CSARDLGTSGRGTVTQYF.

This clonotype was seen a few times. The chain combines TRBV5-1 with TRBJ1-1; TRBD1 matches 8 bases. Germline lookup yields CDR1 SGHRS and CDR2 YFSETQ. The J segment lost 3 bases and the V segment lost 2 bases, leaving 6 bases of the junction unmatched. This CDR3 has 15 amino acids. CDR3 sequence reads: CASSLRTGTDTEAFF. CDR3 nucleotides: TGCGCCAGCAGCTTACGGACAGGGACGGACACTGAAGCTTTCTTT.

The chain employs TRBV7-9 and TRBJ2-3; no clear D. The germline V gene encodes CDR1 SEHNR and CDR2 FQNEAQ (reference sequence). Trimming cost V 7 bases and J 2 bases, with 16 bases left between them. This CDR3 comprises 15 residues. The CDR3 DNA reads as TGTGCCAGCATCGAGGATTTCCGACCCACAGATACGCAGTATTTT. It specifies CASIEDFRPTDTQYF. Based on the CDR3 plus reference TRBV7-9 and TRBJ2-3, the full variable domain is DTGVSQNPRHKITKRGQNVTFRCDPISEHNRLYWYRQTLGQGPEFLTYFQNEAQLEKSRLLSDRFSAERPKGSFSTLEIQRTEQGDSAMYLCASIEDFRPTDTQYFGPGTRLTVL.